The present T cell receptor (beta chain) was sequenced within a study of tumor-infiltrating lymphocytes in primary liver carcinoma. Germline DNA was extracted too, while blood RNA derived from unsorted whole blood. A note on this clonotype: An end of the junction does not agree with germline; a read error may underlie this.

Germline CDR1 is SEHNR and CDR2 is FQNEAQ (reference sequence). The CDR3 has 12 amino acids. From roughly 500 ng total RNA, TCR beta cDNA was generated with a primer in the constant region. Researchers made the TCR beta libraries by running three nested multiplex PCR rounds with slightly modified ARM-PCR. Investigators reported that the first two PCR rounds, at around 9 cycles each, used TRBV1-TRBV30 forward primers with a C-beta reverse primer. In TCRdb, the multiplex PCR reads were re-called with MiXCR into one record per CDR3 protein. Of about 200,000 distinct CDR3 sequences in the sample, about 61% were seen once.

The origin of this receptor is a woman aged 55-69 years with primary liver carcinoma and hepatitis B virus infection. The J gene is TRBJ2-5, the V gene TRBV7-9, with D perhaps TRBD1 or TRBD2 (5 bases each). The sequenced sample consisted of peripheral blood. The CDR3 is CACSLGEETQYF. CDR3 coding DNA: TGTGCCTGCAGCTTAGGGGAGGAGACCCAGTACTTC.